Listed below are T cell receptor beta chains from one sample, sequenced in a study of blood T cell repertoires in COVID-19. Only in-frame clones appear in the TCRdb table, and some are missing; sequencing was by immunoSEQ multiplex PCR. The repertoire holds some 200,000 clones, 88% seen once, with more than 1.5% in the top ten. Sample: peripheral blood. Every receptor here comes from a man aged 65 to 85 with acute or convalescent COVID-19. Each CDR3 is given with its conserved first and last residue. Each record gives: D gene, J gene, CDR3 length, clone size, V gene, CDR3 DNA, CDR3 protein. The D gene is left open where the match is weak. Not all rows give a size; the values are once, few, many and, for expanded clones, a class.

D gene: NA; J gene: TRBJ2-3; CDR3 length: 13; clone size: NA; V gene: TRBV6-5; CDR3 DNA: TGTGCCAGCAGATACCCGGGCACAGATACGCAGTATTTT; CDR3 protein: CASRYPGTDTQYF
D gene: NA; J gene: TRBJ1-1; CDR3 length: 15; clone size: NA; V gene: TRBV4-2; CDR3 DNA: TGTGCCAGCAGCCAAGATTTGACAATGAACACTGAAGCTTTCTTT; CDR3 protein: CASSQDLTMNTEAFF
D gene: TRBD1; J gene: TRBJ1-4; CDR3 length: 16; clone size: NA; V gene: TRBV7-9; CDR3 DNA: TGTGCCAGCAGCTTAGGTGACAGGGGATCTAATGAAAAACTGTTTTTT; CDR3 protein: CASSLGDRGSNEKLFF
D gene: TRBD1; J gene: TRBJ1-1; CDR3 length: 17; clone size: many; V gene: TRBV19; CDR3 DNA: TGTGCCAGTAGTATCGAGACAGGGATACCGATGAACACTGAAGCTTTCTTT; CDR3 protein: CASSIETGIPMNTEAFF
D gene: TRBD2; J gene: TRBJ2-2; CDR3 length: 16; clone size: NA; V gene: TRBV7-2; CDR3 DNA: TGTGCCAGCGGGCGGAACTTAGCGGGAGCCACCGGGGAGCTGTTTTTT; CDR3 protein: CASGRNLAGATGELFF
D gene: TRBD1; J gene: TRBJ1-2; CDR3 length: 16; clone size: NA; V gene: TRBV11-2; CDR3 DNA: TGTGCCAGCAGCTTAGTCTGGGGACAGGGGGCGTATGGCTACACCTTC; CDR3 protein: CASSLVWGQGAYGYTF
D gene: NA; J gene: TRBJ1-6; CDR3 length: 14; clone size: NA; V gene: TRBV2; CDR3 DNA: TGTGCCAGCAGTGAGAGCAGGGTAAACTCACCCCTCCACTTT; CDR3 protein: CASSESRVNSPLHF
D gene: TRBD1; J gene: TRBJ2-2; CDR3 length: 15; clone size: NA; V gene: TRBV7-8; CDR3 DNA: TGTGCCAGCAGCTTTCCGACAGGGGGCTCCGGGGAGCTGTTTTTT; CDR3 protein: CASSFPTGGSGELFF
D gene: TRBD1; J gene: TRBJ2-4; CDR3 length: 18; clone size: NA; V gene: TRBV19; CDR3 DNA: TGTGCCAGTAGTATAGGAGACAGGGGGCGCGGGGCCAAAAACATTCAGTACTTC; CDR3 protein: CASSIGDRGRGAKNIQYF
D gene: TRBD1; J gene: TRBJ1-1; CDR3 length: 15; clone size: NA; V gene: TRBV5-1; CDR3 DNA: TGCGCCAGCAGGGAGGACAGGGTTCATGGCACTGAAGCTTTCTTT; CDR3 protein: CASREDRVHGTEAFF
D gene: TRBD2; J gene: TRBJ2-7; CDR3 length: 15; clone size: NA; V gene: TRBV27; CDR3 DNA: TGTGCCAGCAGTTTATATAGCGGGAGTGCCTACGAGCAGTACTTC; CDR3 protein: CASSLYSGSAYEQYF
D gene: NA; J gene: TRBJ1-6; CDR3 length: 15; clone size: NA; V gene: TRBV25-1; CDR3 DNA: TGTGCCAGCAGCCGACAGAGCTCCTATAATTCACCCCTCCACTTT; CDR3 protein: CASSRQSSYNSPLHF
D gene: NA; J gene: TRBJ1-2; CDR3 length: 13; clone size: NA; V gene: TRBV28; CDR3 DNA: TGTGCCAGCAGGTCCCCCAGACAGTATGGCTACACCTTC; CDR3 protein: CASRSPRQYGYTF
D gene: NA; J gene: TRBJ2-5; CDR3 length: 13; clone size: NA; V gene: TRBV6-5; CDR3 DNA: TGTGCCAGCAGCCTCGGGGGAGTGGAGACCCAGTACTTC; CDR3 protein: CASSLGGVETQYF
D gene: TRBD1; J gene: TRBJ2-3; CDR3 length: 13; clone size: once; V gene: TRBV7-2; CDR3 DNA: TGTGCCAGCAAGGGACAGCTGACAGATACGCAGTATTTT; CDR3 protein: CASKGQLTDTQYF